This T cell receptor beta chain was captured in a study of response to subunit inactivated influenza vaccine (dated by TCRdb to about 2018). Background for the entire study: To follow how T cells responded to a trivalent subunit inactivated influenza vaccine, the researchers relied on deep quantitative profiling of the T cell receptor repertoire.

The protocol used for the library was RT-PCR. These reads were obtained on an Illumina HiSeq 2500. Using fastp at Q25 and MiXCR, TCRdb reprocessed the public reads and kept productive beta chains. When rows share a CDR3 protein, they turn into one entry using the most common DNA and genes. The sample table holds approximately 500,000 distinct CDR3 sequences, of which approximately 22% were seen once. 2.5% to 3% of the sample lies in the top ten. This clonotype was recorded a few times. There is no known antigen for this receptor. No base quality information exists; no much larger clone differs at one position. Counted from cysteine to phenylalanine, this CDR3 has 15 amino acids. Only the CDR3 part of the read is kept: 45 bases, read in frame from the first base. CDR1 and CDR2 are drawn from the germline V gene: KGHDR, SFDVKD. Germline trimming: 4 bases from V, 7 bases from J; junction bases outside gene matches: 8.

Points the paper makes about the study in general: According to the authors, only a limited number of new T cells may be recruited by each seasonal influenza vaccination.

The same sample was also studied in work on T cells expressing NK-cell markers. Per that second paper: TCR beta cDNA libraries were made by 5'RACE template switching that added a universal primer site and unique molecular identifiers. Three sorted T-cell subsets (CD3+CD56+NKG2C+, CD3+CD56+NKG2C- and CD3+CD56-NKG2C+) from roughly 8 donors had their TCR beta-chain repertoires profiled. Seven of the eight sequenced donors were HCMV-seropositive and one was HCMV-seronegative. In several experiments an anti-gammadeltaTCR antibody was added to restrict sorting to alphabetaTCR-expressing T cells. In roughly 6 donors, the dominant CD3+CD56+NKG2C+ clonotypes ranked among the top 10 CD8+ clonotypes, making up about 1.0-7.5% of CD8+ T cells. Those dominant clonotypes were again the most abundant among CD3+CD56-NKG2C+ cells in several donors, at roughly 25-65%. Whether the expanded NKG2C-expressing T cell clones were specific for HCMV antigens was left unclear. The eight sequenced donors were randomly selected healthy volunteers, three men and five women. To determine HCMV serostatus, a commercial ELISA kit was used to detect HCMV-specific IgG in serum. Ficoll density gradient centrifugation was used to isolate peripheral blood mononuclear cells from blood. Magnetic immunoseparation with Miltenyi isolation kits was used to isolate CD4+ and CD8+ T cells from PBMC. Priming for cDNA synthesis came from the TCR beta constant segment, and two successive PCR amplification steps followed. The libraries were sequenced on Illumina HiSeq 2000/2500, MiSeq or NextSeq, producing 2 x 150 bp reads. MIGEC was used to demultiplex reads and group reads by UMI, and MiTCR was used to assemble and quantify clonotypes. To remove erroneous sequences, TCR cDNA sequences were retained only when supported by two or more reads. Downstream repertoire analysis used the tcR package, and clonotypes were matched across fractions by CDR3 nucleotide sequence plus V segment. VDJmatch was used to annotate antigen specificity against VDJdb, with one amino acid substitution in CDR3 allowed.

The sequenced sample was CD4+ T cells sorted from PBMCs, obtained less than 13 days after vaccination. Here the chain combines TRBV24-1 and TRBJ1-2; 10 bases in between match TRBD1. This TCR was recovered from a man aged 50 to 60 who received an inactivated influenza vaccine. Donor details come from another sample of the same person, matched by shared clones. The nucleotide sequence reads as follows: TGTGCCACCAGTGAAGGCGGACAGGGGGTCTTTGGCTACACCTTC. It specifies CATSEGGQGVFGYTF.